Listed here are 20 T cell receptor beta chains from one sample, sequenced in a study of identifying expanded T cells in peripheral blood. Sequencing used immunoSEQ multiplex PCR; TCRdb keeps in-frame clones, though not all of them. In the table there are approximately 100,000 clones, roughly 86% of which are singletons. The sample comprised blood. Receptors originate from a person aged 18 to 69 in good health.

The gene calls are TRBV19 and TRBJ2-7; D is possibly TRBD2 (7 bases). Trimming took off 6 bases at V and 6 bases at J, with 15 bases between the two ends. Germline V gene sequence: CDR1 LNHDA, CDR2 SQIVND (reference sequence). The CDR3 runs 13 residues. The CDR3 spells CASSGGRFSEQYF. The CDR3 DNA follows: TGTGCCAGTAGCGGGGGGCGCTTCAGCGAGCAGTACTTC.

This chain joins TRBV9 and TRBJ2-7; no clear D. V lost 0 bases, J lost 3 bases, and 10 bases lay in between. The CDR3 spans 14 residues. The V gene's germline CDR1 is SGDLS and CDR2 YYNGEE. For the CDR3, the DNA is TGTGCCAGCAGCGTAGGGGCAGCTTACTACGAGCAGTACTTC. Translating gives CASSVGAAYYEQYF.

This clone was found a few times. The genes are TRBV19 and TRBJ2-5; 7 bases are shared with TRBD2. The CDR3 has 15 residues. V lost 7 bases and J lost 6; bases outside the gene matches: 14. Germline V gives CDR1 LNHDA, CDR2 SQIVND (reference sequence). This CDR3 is CASMAGAGGRKTQYF. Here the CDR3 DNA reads TGTGCCAGTATGGCCGGGGCCGGGGGGAGGAAGACCCAGTACTTC. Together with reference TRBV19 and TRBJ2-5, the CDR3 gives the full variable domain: DGGITQSPKYLFRKEGQNVTLSCEQNLNHDAMYWYRQDPGQGLRLIYYSQIVNDFQKGDIAEGYSVSREKKESFPLTVTSAQKNPTAFYLCASMAGAGGRKTQYFGPGTRLLVL.

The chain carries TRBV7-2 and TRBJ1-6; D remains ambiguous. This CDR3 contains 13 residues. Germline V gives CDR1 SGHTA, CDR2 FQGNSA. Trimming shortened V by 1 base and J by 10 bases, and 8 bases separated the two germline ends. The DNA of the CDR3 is TGTGCCAGCAGCTTAGATCACGGATCACCCCTCCACTTT. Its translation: CASSLDHGSPLHF.

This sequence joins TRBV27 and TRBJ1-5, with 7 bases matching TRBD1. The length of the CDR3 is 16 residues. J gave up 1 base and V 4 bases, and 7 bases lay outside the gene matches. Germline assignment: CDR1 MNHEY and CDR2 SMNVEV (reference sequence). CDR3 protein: CASSSTGLASNQPQHF. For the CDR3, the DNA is TGTGCCAGCAGTTCGACAGGGCTAGCAAGCAATCAGCCCCAGCATTTT.

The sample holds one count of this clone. DNA for the CDR3: TGTGCCAGCTCAGCGACTAGCGGGGGGGCCGAAGATACGCAGTATTTT. Protein: CASSATSGGAEDTQYF. V usage is TRBV18 and J usage is TRBJ2-3; 14 bases are shared with TRBD2. Germline V gene data show CDR1 as KGHSH and CDR2 as LQKENI. The CDR3 length is 16 residues. With V trimmed by 5 bases and J by 5 bases, 6 bases remained unmatched.

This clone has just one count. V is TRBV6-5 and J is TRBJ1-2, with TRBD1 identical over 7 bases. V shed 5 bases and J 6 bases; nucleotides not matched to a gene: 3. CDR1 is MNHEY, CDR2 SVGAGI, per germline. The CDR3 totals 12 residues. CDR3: CASSLTGDGYTF. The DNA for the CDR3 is TGTGCCAGCAGTCTTACAGGGGATGGCTACACCTTC.

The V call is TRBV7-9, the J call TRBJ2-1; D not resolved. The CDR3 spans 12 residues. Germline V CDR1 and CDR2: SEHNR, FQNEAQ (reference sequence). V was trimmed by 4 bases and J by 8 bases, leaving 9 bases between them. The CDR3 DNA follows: TGTGCCAGCAGCTCTCTTCTTTATGAGCAGTTCTTC. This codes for CASSSLLYEQFF.

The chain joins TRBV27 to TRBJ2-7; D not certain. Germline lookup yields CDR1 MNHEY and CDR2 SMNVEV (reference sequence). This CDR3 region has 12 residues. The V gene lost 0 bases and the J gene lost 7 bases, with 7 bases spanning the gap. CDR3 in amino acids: CASSLSGREQYF. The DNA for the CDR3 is TGTGCCAGCAGTTTATCAGGAAGGGAGCAGTACTTC.

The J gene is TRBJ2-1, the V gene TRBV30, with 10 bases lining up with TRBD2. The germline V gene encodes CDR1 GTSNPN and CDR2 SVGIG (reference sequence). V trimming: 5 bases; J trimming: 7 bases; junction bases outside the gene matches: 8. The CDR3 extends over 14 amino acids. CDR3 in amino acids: CAWQGLAFLNEQFF. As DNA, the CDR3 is TGTGCCTGGCAGGGACTAGCGTTCCTTAATGAGCAGTTCTTC.

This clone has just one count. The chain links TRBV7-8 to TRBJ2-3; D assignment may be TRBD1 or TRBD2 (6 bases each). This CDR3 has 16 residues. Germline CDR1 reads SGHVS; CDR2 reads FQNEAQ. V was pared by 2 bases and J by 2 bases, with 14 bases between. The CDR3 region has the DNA TGTGCCAGCAGCTTAAAGGGGGGACTGTTCACAGATACGCAGTATTTT. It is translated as CASSLKGGLFTDTQYF.

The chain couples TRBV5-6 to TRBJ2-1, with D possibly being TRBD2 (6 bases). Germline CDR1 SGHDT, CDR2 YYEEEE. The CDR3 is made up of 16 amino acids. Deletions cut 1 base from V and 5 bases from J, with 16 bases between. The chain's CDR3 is CASSLFGRDGNNEQFF. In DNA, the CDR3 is TGTGCCAGCAGCTTGTTTGGGCGGGATGGCAACAATGAGCAGTTCTTC.

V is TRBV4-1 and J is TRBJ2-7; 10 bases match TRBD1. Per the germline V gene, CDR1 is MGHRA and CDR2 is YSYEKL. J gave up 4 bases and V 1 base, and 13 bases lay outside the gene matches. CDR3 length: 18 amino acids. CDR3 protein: CASSQAWGRTGGFYEQYF. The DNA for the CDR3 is TGCGCCAGCAGCCAAGCGTGGGGGAGGACAGGGGGTTTTTACGAGCAGTACTTC.

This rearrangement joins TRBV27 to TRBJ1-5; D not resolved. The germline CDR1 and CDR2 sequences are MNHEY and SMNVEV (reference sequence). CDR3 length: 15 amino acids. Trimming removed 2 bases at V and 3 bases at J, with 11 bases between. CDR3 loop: CASSLEGYSNQPQHF. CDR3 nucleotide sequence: TGTGCCAGCAGTTTAGAGGGTTACTCCAATCAGCCCCAGCATTTT.

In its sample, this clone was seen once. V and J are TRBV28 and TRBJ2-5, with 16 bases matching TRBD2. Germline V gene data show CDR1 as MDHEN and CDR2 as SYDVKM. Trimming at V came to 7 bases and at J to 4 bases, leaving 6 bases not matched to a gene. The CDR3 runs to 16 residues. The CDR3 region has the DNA TGTGCCAGCACCACGGGGACTAGCGGGAGGGGAGAGACCCAGTACTTC. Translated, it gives CASTTGTSGRGETQYF.

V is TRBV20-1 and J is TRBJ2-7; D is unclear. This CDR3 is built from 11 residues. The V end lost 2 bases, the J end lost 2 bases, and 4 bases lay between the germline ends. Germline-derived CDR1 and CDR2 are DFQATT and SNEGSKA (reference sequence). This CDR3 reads CSARNTYEQYF. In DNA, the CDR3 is TGCAGTGCTAGAAACACCTACGAGCAGTACTTC.

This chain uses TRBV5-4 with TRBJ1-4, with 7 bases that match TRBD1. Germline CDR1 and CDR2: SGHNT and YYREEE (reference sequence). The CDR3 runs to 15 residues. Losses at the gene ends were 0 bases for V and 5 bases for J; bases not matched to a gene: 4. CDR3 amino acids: CASSLEGAGNEKLFF. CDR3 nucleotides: TGTGCCAGCAGCTTGGAGGGGGCGGGGAATGAAAAACTGTTTTTT.

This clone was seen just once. CDR3 sequence (DNA): TGTGCCAGTAGTTTGGCGGGACGTAGCACAGATACGCAGTATTTT. It translates to CASSLAGRSTDTQYF. V is TRBV19 and J is TRBJ2-3; maybe TRBD2 (6 bases). The V and J ends lost 5 bases and 0 bases respectively, with 12 bases between them. Germline V gene sequence: CDR1 LNHDA, CDR2 SQIVND (reference sequence). This CDR3 comprises 15 residues.

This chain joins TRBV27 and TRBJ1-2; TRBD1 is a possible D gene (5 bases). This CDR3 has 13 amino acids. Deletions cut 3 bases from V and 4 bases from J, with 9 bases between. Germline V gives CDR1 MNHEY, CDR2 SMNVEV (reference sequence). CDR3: CASSLFRGYGYTF. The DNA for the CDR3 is TGTGCCAGCAGTTTGTTTAGGGGCTATGGCTACACCTTC.

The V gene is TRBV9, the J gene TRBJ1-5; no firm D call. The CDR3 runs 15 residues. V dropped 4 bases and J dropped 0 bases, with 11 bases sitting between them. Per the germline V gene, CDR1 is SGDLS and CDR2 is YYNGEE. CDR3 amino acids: CASSPGEASNQPQHF. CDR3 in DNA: TGTGCCAGCAGCCCCGGGGAGGCTAGCAATCAGCCCCAGCATTTT.